This T cell receptor beta chain was recovered during a study of cytomegalovirus exposure and HLA in healthy donors. Germline-derived CDR1 and CDR2 are MNHEY and SVGAGI. The CDR3 sequence is 15 residues long. V lost 5 bases and J 10 bases, leaving 18 bases between the germline ends. Findings and caveats of the study: Productive status was seen about 90% or about 30% of the time for most TCR beta V segments in an earlier analysis. It was 150 to 200 TCR beta chains that were listed as cytomegalovirus-associated. Prediction of most subjects' HLA-A and HLA-B alleles by TCR beta sequences was reportedly accurate.

Amplification used 60 Vbeta primers and 13 Jbeta primers. Assay used: immunoSEQ multiplex PCR; TCRdb lists only in-frame clones, some missing. This table has roughly 120,000 clones, roughly two thirds appearing once. Everyone who donated was a healthy bone marrow donor. As for this clone: Its antigen is not known.

What was sequenced was PBMCs. The origin of this receptor is a woman in her thirties in good health and CMV-seronegative. This sequence joins TRBV6-5 and TRBJ1-6; perhaps TRBD1 as D (5 bases). CDR3 residues: CASSPGLSTDSPLHF. The CDR3 nucleotides are TGTGCCAGCAGTCCAGGGCTCTCAACGGACTCACCCCTCCACTTT.